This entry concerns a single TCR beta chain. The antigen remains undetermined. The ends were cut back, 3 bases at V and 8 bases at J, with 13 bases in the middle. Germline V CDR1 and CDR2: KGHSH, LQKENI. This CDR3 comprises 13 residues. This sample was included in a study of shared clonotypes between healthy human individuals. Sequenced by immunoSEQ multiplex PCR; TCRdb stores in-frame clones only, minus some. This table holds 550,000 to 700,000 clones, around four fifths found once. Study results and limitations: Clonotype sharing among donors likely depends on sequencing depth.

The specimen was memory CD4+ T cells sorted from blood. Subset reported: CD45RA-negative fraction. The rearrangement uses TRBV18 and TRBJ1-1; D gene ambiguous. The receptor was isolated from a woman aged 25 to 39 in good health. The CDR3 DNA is TGTGCCAGCTCACCGGGCCATCTAGGGGAAGCTTTCTTT. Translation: CASSPGHLGEAFF.